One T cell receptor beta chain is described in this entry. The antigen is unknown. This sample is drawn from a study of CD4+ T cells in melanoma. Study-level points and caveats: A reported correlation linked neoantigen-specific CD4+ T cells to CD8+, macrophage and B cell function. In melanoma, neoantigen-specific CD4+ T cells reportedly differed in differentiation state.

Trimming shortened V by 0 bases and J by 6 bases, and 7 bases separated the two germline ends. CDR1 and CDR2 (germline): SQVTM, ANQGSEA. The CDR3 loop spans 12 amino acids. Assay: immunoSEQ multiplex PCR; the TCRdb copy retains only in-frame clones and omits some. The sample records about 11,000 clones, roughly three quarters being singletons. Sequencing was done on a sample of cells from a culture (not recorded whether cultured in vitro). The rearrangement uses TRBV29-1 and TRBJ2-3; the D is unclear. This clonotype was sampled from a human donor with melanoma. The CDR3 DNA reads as TGCAGCGTTGAAGAGTTCAGGGATACGCAGTATTTT. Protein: CSVEEFRDTQYF.